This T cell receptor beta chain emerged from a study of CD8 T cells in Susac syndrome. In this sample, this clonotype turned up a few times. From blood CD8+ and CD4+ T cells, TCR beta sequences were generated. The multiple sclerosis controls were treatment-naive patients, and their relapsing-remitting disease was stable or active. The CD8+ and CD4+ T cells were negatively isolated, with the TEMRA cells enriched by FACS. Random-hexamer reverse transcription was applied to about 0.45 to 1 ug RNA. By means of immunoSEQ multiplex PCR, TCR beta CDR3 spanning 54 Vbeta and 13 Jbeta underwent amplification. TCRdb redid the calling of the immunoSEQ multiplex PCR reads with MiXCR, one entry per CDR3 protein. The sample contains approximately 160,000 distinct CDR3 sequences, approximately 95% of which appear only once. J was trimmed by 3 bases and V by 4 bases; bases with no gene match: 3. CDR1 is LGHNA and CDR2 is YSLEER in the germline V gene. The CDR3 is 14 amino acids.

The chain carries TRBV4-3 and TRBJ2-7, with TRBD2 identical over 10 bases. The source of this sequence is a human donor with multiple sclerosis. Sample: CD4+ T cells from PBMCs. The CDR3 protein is CASSPRTSGYEQYF. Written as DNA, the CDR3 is TGCGCCAGCAGCCCCCGGACTAGCGGCTACGAGCAGTACTTC.